These 25 T cell receptor beta chains originate from one sample sequenced in a study of regulatory T cells in long-lasting Graves disease. Noted time point: persistent/refractory GD, antithyroid drugs over 5 years with positive TRAb. Generation of the TCR library employed RNA extracted from PBMCs. Construction of TCR beta libraries relied on iRepertoire HTBI primers and on Arm-PCR targeting CDR3 regions. Via MiXCR, TCRdb re-called the multiplex PCR reads, giving one row per CDR3 protein. The repertoire holds about 430,000 distinct CDR3 sequences, with over 20% as singletons. The sample here was peripheral blood mononuclear cells (PBMCs), taken when the disease was refractory, from a patient treated with antithyroid drugs. All receptors come from a female donor with Graves disease.

This clonotype was observed many times. The chain joins TRBV2 to TRBJ1-2; D remains ambiguous. Between the trimmed V and J ends, which lost 3 bases and 2 bases, there was a span of 7 bases. The CDR3 has 13 amino acids. Germline-derived CDR1 and CDR2 are SNHLY and FYNNEI. The CDR3 DNA sequence: TGTGCCAGCAGTGAGGAGGCCAACTATGGCTACACCTTC. This codes for CASSEEANYGYTF.

This clonotype has a count of ten or more. The chain joins TRBV5-6 to TRBJ2-5; 13 bases agree with TRBD2. CDR1 is SGHDT, CDR2 YYEEEE, per germline. This CDR3 is 16 amino acids long. The V gene end was trimmed by 7 bases and the J gene end by 4 bases; junction bases not matched to a gene: 10. The CDR3 sequence: CASGLAGERRRETQYF. The CDR3 coding sequence is TGTGCCAGCGGACTAGCGGGAGAGCGTCGGAGAGAGACCCAGTACTTC.

This clonotype was counted at least ten times. This rearrangement joins TRBV28 to TRBJ1-2, with a weak D call TRBD1 (5 bases). Germline V gene lookup returns CDR1 MDHEN and CDR2 SYDVKM. The CDR3 is 13 amino acids. Trimming pared 5 bases from V and 7 bases from J, leaving 14 bases between. CDR3 DNA: TGTGCCAGCAGTCCCTGGGGCCACGCTGGCTACACCTTC. This codes for CASSPWGHAGYTF.

The chain recombines TRBV7-2 with TRBJ1-5, with D unclear. The CDR3 consists of 15 residues. CDR1 and CDR2 from the germline V gene are SGHTA and FQGNSA. With 3 bases removed from V and 2 bases from J, the gap between germline ends came to 11 bases. The CDR3 nucleotides are TGTGCCAGCAGCTTGGTTCCCTATGGCAATCAGCCCCAGCATTTT. Protein: CASSLVPYGNQPQHF.

This clonotype was seen a few times. A single base separates this from a much larger clone, so it may be a read error. This sequence joins TRBV28 and TRBJ1-1, with D possibly matching TRBD1 (5 bases). The germline V and J ends were trimmed by 8 bases and 2 bases, with 18 bases remaining between them. This CDR3 comprises 15 residues. Germline-derived CDR1 and CDR2 are MDHEN and SYDVKM. CDR3: CASASQGADNTEAFF. CDR3 bases: TGTGCCAGCGCCTCACAAGGGGCTGACAACACTGAAGCTTTCTTT.

V and J are TRBV19 and TRBJ1-2; D is perhaps TRBD1 (5 bases). CDR1 LNHDA and CDR2 SQIVND come from the germline V gene (reference sequence). The ends were cut back, 9 bases at V and 4 bases at J, with 18 bases in the middle. This CDR3 is 14 amino acids long. The CDR3 DNA reads TGTGCCAGCAAGACCGGGACCGTGAGCTATGGCTACACCTTC. Residues: CASKTGTVSYGYTF.

The chain uses TRBV28 and TRBJ2-3, with D perhaps being TRBD1 or TRBD2 (5 bases each). Germline assignment: CDR1 MDHEN and CDR2 SYDVKM. CDR3 size: 15 residues. The V and J ends lost 9 bases and 4 bases respectively, with 20 bases between them. CDR3 loop: CASRRGARMADTQYF. The CDR3 DNA follows: TGTGCCAGTCGCAGAGGGGCGCGGATGGCAGATACGCAGTATTTT.

This chain uses TRBV20-1 with TRBJ1-5; the D is unclear. Trimming pared 1 base from V and 4 bases from J, leaving 14 bases between. The CDR3 contains 15 residues. Germline CDR1 reads DFQATT; CDR2 reads SNEGSKA (reference sequence). CDR3 coding DNA: TGCAGTGCTAGAGCGGGGATCCTAGCTAATCAGCCCCAGCATTTT. Its protein product is CSARAGILANQPQHF.

The genes are TRBV5-5 and TRBJ1-5; the D gene is possibly TRBD1 (6 bases). Trimming cost V 0 bases and J 11 bases, with 12 bases left between them. This CDR3 spans 13 amino acids. Per germline, CDR1 SGHKS and CDR2 YYEKEE (reference sequence). As DNA, the CDR3 is TGTGCCAGCAGCTTGGCTCAGGGGTCTGCCCAGCATTTT. It encodes CASSLAQGSAQHF.

The chain links TRBV20-1 to TRBJ2-7; D could derive from TRBD1 or TRBD2 (5 bases each). The CDR3 is 12 residues long. Per germline, CDR1 DFQATT and CDR2 SNEGSKA (reference sequence). Trimming took 4 bases from V and 6 from J, leaving 13 bases between them. Here the CDR3 DNA reads TGCAGTGCTACGGGACCTCGCGCCGAGCAGTACTTC. Encoded protein: CSATGPRAEQYF.

This chain connects TRBV2 to TRBJ1-5; 7 nucleotides align to TRBD1. J gave up 1 base and V 10 bases, and 7 bases lay outside the gene matches. The CDR3 totals 14 residues. Looked up from germline, CDR1 is SNHLY and CDR2 is FYNNEI. CDR3 protein: CATSTGLSNQPQHF. CDR3 sequence (DNA): TGTGCCACCTCGACAGGGTTAAGCAATCAGCCCCAGCATTTT.

The V call is TRBV12-3 or TRBV12-4, the J call TRBJ1-1; 8 bases align to TRBD1. The junction had 8 bases not matched to a gene; V was cut back by 7 bases and J by 1 base. The CDR3 totals 15 residues. CDR3 bases: TGTGCCAGCAACATCAGGGGGCTCAAGAACACTGAAGCTTTCTTT. This gives the protein CASNIRGLKNTEAFF.

This clonotype has at least ten counts. The chain employs TRBV3-1 and TRBJ2-5, with D maybe TRBD1 (5 bases). Trimming took 4 bases from V and 1 from J, leaving 10 bases between them. The CDR3 runs 14 residues. Germline V CDR1 and CDR2: LGHDT, YNNKEL (reference sequence). The CDR3 loop is CASSRSGAQETQYF. CDR3 nucleotide sequence: TGTGCCAGCAGCCGTAGTGGGGCCCAAGAGACCCAGTACTTC.

There are many counts of this clonotype. The gene calls are TRBV2 and TRBJ2-7; tentative D call: TRBD1 (6 bases). This CDR3 has 13 amino acids. The germline CDR1 and CDR2 sequences are SNHLY and FYNNEI. Trimming cost V 10 bases and J 0 bases, with 13 bases left between them. CDR3 protein: CATIKDSSYEQYF. The CDR3 DNA follows: TGTGCCACCATAAAGGACAGCTCCTACGAGCAGTACTTC.

This clonotype was recorded at least ten times. The chain couples TRBV12-3 or TRBV12-4 to TRBJ1-4; D is possibly TRBD1 (5 bases). This CDR3 region has 18 residues. Trimming stripped 5 bases from V and 7 bases from J, with 26 bases between. CDR3 amino acids: CASSPEGRATAAGEKLFF. CDR3 nucleotides: TGTGCCAGCAGTCCAGAGGGGAGAGCAACAGCAGCGGGTGAAAAACTGTTTTTT.

This clonotype has only a few counts. The chain links TRBV28 to TRBJ1-2; D uncertain. Germline V gene lookup returns CDR1 MDHEN and CDR2 SYDVKM. Between the trimmed V and J ends, which lost 1 base and 4 bases, there was a span of 16 bases. The CDR3 spans 16 residues. CDR3 loop: CASSLLRLAGPYGYTF. The CDR3 DNA reads as TGTGCCAGCAGTTTATTAAGGTTGGCAGGTCCCTATGGCTACACCTTC.

The table lists this clonotype with a few counts. The chain recombines TRBV15 with TRBJ1-5; D possibly corresponds to TRBD1 (6 bases). Trimming pared 4 bases from V and 5 bases from J, leaving 12 bases between. CDR1 is LNHNV and CDR2 is YYDKDF in the germline V gene (reference sequence). This CDR3 is built from 14 residues. DNA for the CDR3: TGTGCCACCAGCAAAACAGGGAGATATCAGCCCCAGCATTTT. As protein: CATSKTGRYQPQHF. Looking up the rest from reference TRBV15 and TRBJ1-5 gives the full variable domain: DAMVIQNPRYQVTQFGKPVTLSCSQTLNHNVMYWYQQKSSQAPKLLFHYYDKDFNNEADTPDNFQSRRPNTSFCFLDIRSPGLGDTAMYLCATSKTGRYQPQHFGDGTRLSIL.

In this sample, this clonotype turned up many times. This chain uses TRBV13 with TRBJ2-7, with 12 bases lining up with TRBD2. V shed 8 bases and J 3 bases; nucleotides not matched to a gene: 8. The CDR3 has 15 amino acids. Germline-derived CDR1 and CDR2 are PRHDT and FYEKMQ (reference sequence). The chain's CDR3 is CASSLEGLAGYEQYF. CDR3 nucleotide sequence: TGTGCCAGCTCTCTTGAGGGACTAGCGGGCTACGAGCAGTACTTC.

The chain employs TRBV5-6 and TRBJ2-2; TRBD1 agrees at 10 bases. Trimming cost V 4 bases and J 11 bases; bases outside gene matches: 8. The length of the CDR3 is 14 residues. CDR1 SGHDT and CDR2 YYEEEE come from the germline V gene. The CDR3 loop is CASSPRQGARELFF. The CDR3 DNA reads TGTGCCAGCAGCCCCCGACAGGGGGCGCGTGAGCTGTTTTTT.

Worth noting for this clonotype: This sequence may be a read error, since a much larger clone differs from it by one base. The rearrangement joins TRBV6-2 or TRBV6-3 to TRBJ1-1; D possibly corresponds to TRBD1 (5 bases). The CDR3 is 11 amino acids. Germline V lookup: CDR1 MNHEY, CDR2 SVGEGT. In DNA, the CDR3 is TGTGGCAGCAGTTATTTGGGGCTGGCTTTCTTT. Translated, it gives CGSSYLGLAFF.

This clonotype has just a few counts. V usage is TRBV15 and J usage is TRBJ2-1, with no clear D. Germline CDR1 is LNHNV and CDR2 is YYDKDF (reference sequence). Trimming took off 2 bases at V and 0 bases at J, with 8 bases between the two ends. The CDR3 sequence is 15 residues long. CDR3 sequence: CATSRSSSSYNEQFF. DNA for the CDR3: TGTGCCACCAGCAGATCATCTAGCTCCTACAATGAGCAGTTCTTC.

This clonotype was counted at least ten times. As DNA, the CDR3 is TGTGCCAGCAGTTCCGACCCATCCAGGGGGAACTATGGCTACACCTTC. Translated: CASSSDPSRGNYGYTF. This chain uses TRBV27 with TRBJ1-2; 7 nucleotides align to TRBD1. This CDR3 contains 16 residues. Per germline, CDR1 MNHEY and CDR2 SMNVEV (reference sequence). Germline trimming cut 4 bases from V and 2 bases from J; bases unmatched to any gene: 10.

This clonotype was counted at least ten times. The chain links TRBV28 to TRBJ2-7, with a tentative D call TRBD1 (6 bases). With 6 bases removed from V and 0 bases from J, the gap between germline ends came to 18 bases. CDR1 and CDR2 from the germline V gene are MDHEN and SYDVKM. The CDR3 sequence is 16 residues long. The CDR3 reads CASSPPGTPNSYEQYF. The CDR3 DNA follows: TGTGCCAGCAGCCCTCCCGGGACACCAAACTCCTACGAGCAGTACTTC.

This clonotype came up a few times. This chain links TRBV5-1 with TRBJ2-5; 7 nucleotides line up with TRBD2. V was pared by 4 bases and J by 5 bases, with 5 bases of the junction left unmatched. The germline gives CDR1 SGHRS, CDR2 YFSETQ. The CDR3 covers 13 residues. CDR3 nucleotide sequence: TGCGCCAGCAGCGTGCGGGAGTTCGAGACCCAGTACTTC. Residues: CASSVREFETQYF.

This clonotype was counted a few times. The rearrangement joins TRBV19 to TRBJ2-2; 7 nucleotides match TRBD2. This CDR3 region has 14 residues. V shed 8 bases and J 1 base; nucleotides not matched to a gene: 4. Per the germline V gene, CDR1 is LNHDA and CDR2 is SQIVND (reference sequence). CDR3 nucleotide sequence: TGTGCCAGTTCCTGGGGGGGGAACACCGGGGAGCTGTTTTTT. It yields the protein CASSWGGNTGELFF.